This TCR beta chain was retrieved from a study of blood T cells in healthy people across ages. Overall study findings and caveats: Naive T cell percentage showed a strong correlation with TCR beta diversity.

In the case of this clonotype: Its antigen is unidentified.

Combining a sample-barcoded 5' primer with a J-beta primer mix, a second PCR ran for roughly 7 to 12 cycles. TCRdb analysed the 5' RACE reads with MiXCR anew, one entry per CDR3 protein. Of hundreds of thousands of distinct CDR3 sequences in the sample, 55% to 75% were seen once. Germline-derived CDR1 and CDR2 are SGHTA and FQGNSA. The CDR3 is 13 amino acids. V lost 8 bases and J 10 bases, leaving 18 bases between the germline ends. Donors gave roughly 10 milliliters of peripheral blood apiece. Total RNA was extracted at no less than 5 micrograms per sample. The clonotype originates from a man aged 30 to 39 in good health. The rearrangement joins TRBV7-2 to TRBJ2-1; the D gene is possibly TRBD2 (6 bases). The sample comprised blood. The chain's CDR3 is CASAATPGVEQFF. The CDR3 nucleotides are TGTGCCAGCGCCGCGACCCCGGGGGTGGAGCAGTTCTTC.